Listed here is a single TCR beta chain. The target of this receptor is not known. Base qualities were left out, and no much larger clone turns up one base away. Including cysteine and phenylalanine, the CDR3 has 12 amino acids. The sequence is cut down to CDR3 DNA, 36 bases in frame from base 1. CDR1 and CDR2, looked up from the germline V gene (reference sequence), are LNHNV and YYDKDF. Deletion took 5 bases off V and 3 bases off J, with a span of 4 bases between the germline ends. Genomic DNA was extracted from sorted cells for sequencing of the TCRbeta CDR3 region. TCRbeta CDR3 regions were sequenced using the immunoSEQ Assay. As stored in TCRdb, this immuneACCESS dataset retains in-frame rearrangements with V and J assigned. A fraction of the clones does not appear; measured against another copy, unresolved V genes explain less than half of the discrepancy, and the remainder lacks a known reason. Counted in this sample were about 63,000 clones; approximately 90% of them appeared once. Together, the top ten hold roughly 4.1% of the sample.

This sample stems from a study of OX40 agonist ivuxolimab in advanced cancers. For the study in its entirety: Ivuxolimab was an agonistic, fully human IgG2 monoclonal antibody directed against OX40 (CD134), a costimulatory receptor. Intravenous ivuxolimab was administered to patients every 2 weeks at six dose levels: 0.01, 0.1, 0.3, 1.5, 3 and 10 mg/kg. Of the roughly 54 dose-escalation patients, hepatocellular carcinoma was present in approximately 20, melanoma in approximately 15, renal cell carcinoma in 9 and head and neck cancer in 9. The dose-escalation cohort was around 83% male with a mean age of roughly 60 years, ranging from roughly 23 to 80. Prior anti-PD-1, anti-PD-L1 or anti-CTLA-4 therapy was permitted, and checkpoint inhibitors had been received by approximately 39% of dose-escalation patients. Partial responses occurred in three dose-escalation patients: two with cutaneous melanoma and one with hepatocellular carcinoma. Peripheral TCRbeta sequencing aimed to test whether ivuxolimab altered TCR sequence diversity and caused clonal T-cell expansion. The paper reports the monotherapy dose-escalation portion (N of about 50 patients) of the phase I ivuxolimab trial.

The research as a whole found: Low levels of normalized T-cell clonal expansion were also seen in some patients who did not respond. Partial responders in the 0.1-3.0 mg/kg groups had among the lowest normalized peripheral clonal expansion, especially among CD8+ T cells. At doses of 0.1 to 3.0 mg/kg, clonal expansion of both CD4+ and CD8+ T cells in blood was seen between baseline and week 6. After ivuxolimab, expanded clones were on average more numerous among CD8+ T cells than among CD4+ T cells. The antigen specificity of the clonally expanded peripheral T cells was not determined.

The trial excluded patients who had a history of autoimmune disease or who were on systemic immunosuppression. Peripheral blood for TCR sequencing was collected from all dose cohorts at baseline, on cycle 4 day 1, and on cycle 7 day 1. The samples were drawn from a first-in-human, open-label, multicenter phase I dose-escalation trial of ivuxolimab. The trial enrolled adults with locally advanced or metastatic head and neck squamous cell, hepatocellular, melanoma or renal cell carcinoma. CD4+ and CD8+ T cells were sorted separately from peripheral blood before TCR sequencing. Sequences were derived from CD4+ or CD8+ T cells sorted from blood, sampled in a trial of the OX40 agonist ivuxolimab. The rearranged chain carries TRBV15 and TRBJ2-2, with no reliable assignment of the D segment. The source is an adult with an advanced solid tumor such as melanoma, head and neck, liver or kidney cancer. The nucleotides are TGTGCCACCAGCCGATACACCGGGGAGCTGTTTTTT. The translation is CATSRYTGELFF.